Listed here is a single TCR beta chain. What it binds is not known. Trimming removed 4 bases at V and 5 bases at J, with 7 bases between. The germline gives CDR1 SGHDT, CDR2 YYEEEE. The CDR3 contains 12 residues. This entry comes from a study of cytomegalovirus exposure and HLA in healthy donors. Study conclusions and caveats: The authors listed 164 TCR beta chains as cytomegalovirus-associated. Researchers reported that a few CMV-associated chains were confirmed in vitro as CMV antigen-specific.

Clones were read by immunoSEQ multiplex PCR, and TCRdb kept only the in-frame ones, dropping some. The sample yields some 170,000 clones, 85% to 90% seen once. The specimen sequenced was PBMCs. The clonotype originates from a woman aged 25 to 39 in good health and CMV-seronegative. The chain recombines TRBV5-6 with TRBJ2-1; D call uncertain. The CDR3 loop reads CASSLGHNEQFF. The CDR3 DNA reads TGTGCCAGCAGCCTTGGCCACAATGAGCAGTTCTTC.